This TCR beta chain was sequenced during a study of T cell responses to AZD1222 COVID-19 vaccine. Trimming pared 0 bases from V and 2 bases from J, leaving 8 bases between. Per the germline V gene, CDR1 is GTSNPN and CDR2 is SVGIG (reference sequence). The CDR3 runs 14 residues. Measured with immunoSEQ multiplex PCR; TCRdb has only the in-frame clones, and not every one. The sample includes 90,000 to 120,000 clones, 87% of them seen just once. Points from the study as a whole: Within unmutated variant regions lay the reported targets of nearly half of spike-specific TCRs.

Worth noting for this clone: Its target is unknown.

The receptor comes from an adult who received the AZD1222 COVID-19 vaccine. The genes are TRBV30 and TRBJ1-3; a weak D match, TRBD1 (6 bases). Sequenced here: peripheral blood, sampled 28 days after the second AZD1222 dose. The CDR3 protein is CAWSVGQPGNTIYF. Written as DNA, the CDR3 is TGTGCCTGGAGTGTAGGACAGCCTGGAAACACCATATATTTT.